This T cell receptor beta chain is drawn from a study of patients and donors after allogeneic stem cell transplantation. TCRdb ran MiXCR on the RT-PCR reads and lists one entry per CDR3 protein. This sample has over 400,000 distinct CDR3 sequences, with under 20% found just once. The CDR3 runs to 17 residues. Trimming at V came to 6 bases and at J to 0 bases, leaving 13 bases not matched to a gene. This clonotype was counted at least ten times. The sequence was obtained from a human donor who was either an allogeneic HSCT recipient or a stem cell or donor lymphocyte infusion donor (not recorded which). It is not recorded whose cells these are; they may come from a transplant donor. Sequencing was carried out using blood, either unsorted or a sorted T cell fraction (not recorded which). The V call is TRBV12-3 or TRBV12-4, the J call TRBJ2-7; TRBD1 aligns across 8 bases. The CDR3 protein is CASSFPLRDRSSYEQYF. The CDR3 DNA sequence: TGTGCCAGCAGCTTCCCTCTCAGGGACAGGTCCTCCTACGAGCAGTACTTC.